Listed below are T cell receptor beta chains from one sample, sequenced in a study of T cell responses to AZD1222 COVID-19 vaccine. The method was immunoSEQ multiplex PCR; TCRdb's version includes in-frame clones alone and lacks a portion of them. The sample shows approximately 120,000 clones, 93% of them seen only once. The sequencing used peripheral blood, collected on day 0 of AZD1222 vaccination. Receptors originate from an adult in good health. Each CDR3 is given with its conserved first and last residue. The D gene is left open where the match is weak. Clone size, where shown, is once, few, many, or a class for clones that have expanded.

>-|13|TRBV11-2|TRBJ2-3|-
CASSQGSRVTQYF
TGTGCCAGCAGCCAAGGTAGTAGGGTTACGCAGTATTTT
>TRBD2|16|TRBV7-3|TRBJ2-2|-
CASSLLAVANTGELFF
TGTGCCAGCAGCTTGCTAGCGGTAGCGAACACCGGGGAGCTGTTTTTT
>-|14|TRBV28|TRBJ1-5|-
CASSLSATYQPQHF
TGTGCCAGCAGTTTATCAGCAACTTATCAGCCCCAGCATTTT
>TRBD1|16|TRBV5-1|TRBJ1-3|-
CASSWTGTGSGNTIYF
TGCGCCAGCAGCTGGACAGGGACTGGCTCTGGAAACACCATATATTTT
>-|13|TRBV6-6|TRBJ2-2|-
CASNGYITGELFF
TGTGCCAGCAATGGCTACATCACCGGGGAGCTGTTTTTT
>TRBD2|16|TRBV10-3|TRBJ2-2|-
CAISESGLAGTGELFF
TGTGCCATCAGTGAGTCGGGACTAGCGGGCACCGGGGAGCTGTTTTTT
>-|15|TRBV5-5|TRBJ1-3|-
CASSLGGGPGNTIYF
TGTGCCAGCAGCTTGGGTGGGGGCCCTGGAAACACCATATATTTT
>TRBD2|17|TRBV7-3|TRBJ2-3|-
CASSLGLAGGLIDTQYF
TGTGCCAGCAGCTTAGGGCTAGCGGGAGGGCTTATAGATACGCAGTATTTT
>-|14|TRBV5-1|TRBJ1-2|-
CASSPKGATNGYTF
TGCGCCAGCAGCCCCAAAGGGGCGACTAATGGCTACACCTTC
>TRBD1|16|TRBV6-4|TRBJ2-2|-
CASSARAGGNTGELFF
TGTGCCAGCAGTGCCCGAGCAGGGGGAAACACCGGGGAGCTGTTTTTT
>TRBD2|18|TRBV28|TRBJ2-3|-
CASSFSAASGRATDTQYF
TGTGCCAGCAGTTTCTCGGCGGCTAGCGGGAGGGCAACAGATACGCAGTATTTT
>TRBD1|15|TRBV11-2|TRBJ1-6|-
CASSFGGQGNSPLHF
TGTGCCAGCAGCTTTGGGGGACAGGGCAATTCACCCCTCCACTTT
>-|13|TRBV10-3|TRBJ1-1|-
CAISDGDGTEAFF
TGTGCCATCAGTGATGGGGATGGCACTGAAGCTTTCTTT
>-|15|TRBV27|TRBJ1-6|-
CASRNRMTDNSPLHF
TGTGCCAGCAGGAACCGGATGACTGATAATTCACCCCTCCACTTT
>-|22|TRBV7-8|TRBJ2-3|-
CASSRETPESVSGRWRTDTQYF
TGTGCCAGCAGCCGAGAGACCCCGGAGAGTGTATCCGGAAGGTGGCGCACAGATACGCAGTATTTT
>-|14|TRBV6-6|TRBJ1-3|-
CASSGATSGNTIYF
TGTGCCAGCAGTGGAGCTACCTCTGGAAACACCATATATTTT
>-|14|TRBV10-1|TRBJ2-7|-
CASSEEGPWREQYF
TGCGCCAGCAGTGAGGAGGGTCCATGGCGCGAGCAGTACTTC
>-|11|TRBV6-5|TRBJ1-1|-
CASGGFTEAFF
TGTGCCAGTGGGGGGTTTACTGAAGCTTTCTTT
>-|12|TRBV27|TRBJ1-6|-
CASRGSRSPLHF
TGTGCCAGCAGGGGGTCTCGGTCACCCCTCCACTTT
>-|13|TRBV6-1|TRBJ1-1|-
CASSDVGGTEAFF
TGTGCCAGCAGTGACGTCGGGGGGACTGAAGCTTTCTTT
>-|13|TRBV5-5|TRBJ1-1|once
CASSFDSDTEAFF
TGTGCCAGCAGCTTTGACAGTGACACTGAAGCTTTCTTT
>TRBD1|13|TRBV19|TRBJ1-5|-
CASTWGQALPQHF
TGTGCCAGTACATGGGGACAGGCATTGCCCCAGCATTTT
>-|16|TRBV15|TRBJ1-4|-
CATSRAPISTNEKLFF
TGTGCCACCAGCAGGGCGCCTATATCAACTAATGAAAAACTGTTTTTT
>-|13|TRBV9|TRBJ1-1|few
CASSPRGRGEAFF
TGTGCCAGCAGCCCGAGGGGTAGAGGTGAAGCTTTCTTT
>-|15|TRBV3-1/TRBV3-2|TRBJ1-6|-
CASSPGHFGDSPLHF
TGTGCCAGCAGCCCGGGACACTTTGGGGATTCACCCCTCCACTTT
>TRBD1|15|TRBV7-6|TRBJ1-1|once
CASRDRGSGNTEAFF
TGTGCCAGCAGAGACAGGGGTTCGGGGAACACTGAAGCTTTCTTT
>TRBD1|16|TRBV7-2|TRBJ1-5|once
CASSVTRTGGFQPQHF
TGTGCCAGCAGCGTCACCCGGACAGGGGGCTTTCAGCCCCAGCATTTT
>TRBD1|15|TRBV6-5|TRBJ1-1|-
CASSSRDRGMTEAFF
TGTGCCAGCAGTTCCAGGGACAGGGGGATGACTGAAGCTTTCTTT
>-|13|TRBV12-5|TRBJ2-1|-
CASGRGAFREQFF
TGTGCTAGTGGCCGAGGGGCCTTCAGGGAGCAGTTCTTC
>-|17|TRBV28|TRBJ2-5|-
CASRPDGRVPKGETQYF
TGTGCCAGCAGGCCGGACGGAAGAGTGCCAAAAGGAGAGACCCAGTACTTC
>-|15|TRBV2|TRBJ2-1|-
CASGGRAPRDNEQFF
TGTGCCAGCGGGGGAAGGGCACCGAGGGACAATGAGCAGTTCTTC
>-|17|TRBV10-3|TRBJ2-6|-
CAISGETGYSGANVLTF
TGTGCCATCAGTGGGGAGACAGGCTACTCTGGGGCCAACGTCCTGACTTTC
>-|16|TRBV3-1/TRBV3-2|TRBJ2-7|-
CASSQGSGSSVYEQYF
TGTGCCAGCAGCCAAGGGTCCGGGTCATCAGTCTACGAGCAGTACTTC
>TRBD2|14|TRBV18|TRBJ2-7|-
CASSRTSGPYEQYF
TGTGCCAGCTCCCGGACTAGCGGCCCCTACGAGCAGTACTTC
>-|12|TRBV7-9|TRBJ2-3|-
CASSLNPLAQYF
TGTGCCAGCAGCCTCAATCCCCTGGCGCAGTATTTT
>-|20|TRBV7-8|TRBJ2-1|-
CASSLDSVWGNRVYYNEQFF
TGTGCCAGCAGCTTAGATTCGGTGTGGGGGAATAGAGTATATTACAATGAGCAGTTCTTC
>TRBD1|16|TRBV2|TRBJ1-1|once
CASSEGDRLMNTEAFF
TGTGCCAGCAGTGAAGGGGACAGATTAATGAACACTGAAGCTTTCTTT
>-|9|TRBV29-1|TRBJ1-1|-
CSVGPEAFF
TGCAGCGTTGGCCCCGAAGCTTTCTTT
>-|14|TRBV19|TRBJ1-3|-
CASTQGTSGNTIYF
TGTGCCAGCACCCAGGGTACCTCTGGAAACACCATATATTTT
>-|12|TRBV7-9|TRBJ2-2|once
CASRRNTGELFF
TGTGCCAGCAGGAGGAACACCGGGGAGCTGTTTTTT
>-|14|TRBV4-1|TRBJ2-7|-
CASSQAEGSYEQYF
TGCGCCAGCAGCCAAGCTGAAGGGAGCTACGAGCAGTACTTC
>-|13|TRBV28|TRBJ1-4|-
CASSLQGREKLFF
TGTGCCAGCAGTCTACAGGGTCGCGAAAAACTGTTTTTT
>-|13|TRBV10-3|TRBJ2-7|-
CAISRTADYEQYF
TGTGCCATCAGCAGGACAGCAGATTACGAGCAGTACTTC
>-|13|TRBV7-3|TRBJ2-3|-
CASSLPYADTQYF
TGTGCCAGCAGCTTACCCTACGCAGATACGCAGTATTTT
>-|14|TRBV27|TRBJ1-2|-
CASSLSPGAYGYTF
TGTGCCAGCAGTTTATCCCCAGGGGCCTATGGCTACACCTTC
>-|14|TRBV28|TRBJ1-1|-
CASSLGIDRGEAFF
TGTGCCAGCAGTTTGGGTATAGACCGGGGTGAAGCTTTCTTT